This T cell receptor (beta chain) was sequenced in a study of Tregs in tolerant kidney transplant recipients (dated by TCRdb to between 2018 and 2020). General notes on the study: The study used TCRbeta sequencing to identify donor-specific regulatory T cells before combined kidney and bone marrow transplantation, then tracked those cells after transplant.

Study-level results and caveats: Because the study included only a small number of patients, the results must be confirmed in larger populations and under other immunosuppression protocols. Biological reproducibility was not directly assessed, although technical replication error appeared to be minimal. Expanding Tregs with activated donor B cells appeared to identify the most biologically relevant and donor-specific TCRbeta repertoire. Donor-specific Treg expansion was found to exceed global Treg expansion in tolerant patients, suggesting antigen-driven rather than nonspecific expansion. For some patients the PCR primers changed over time, which made it impossible to compare the samples from those patients at the nucleotide level.

From its cysteine to its phenylalanine, the CDR3 spans 16 amino acids. Only the CDR3 region is kept as DNA, spanning 48 bases read in frame from base 1. V is clipped by 4 bases and J by 1 base, and the sequence between their germline boundaries is 13 bases long. The germline V gene specifies SGHTA as CDR1 and FQGNSA as CDR2. As regards this clone: There is no known antigen for this receptor. The input lacks base qualities; no much larger clone sits a single base away.

Genomic DNA was extracted from sorted cells with the QIAGEN DNeasy Blood and Tissue Kit for TCRbeta CDR3 sequencing. High-throughput TCRbeta CDR3 sequencing was carried out commercially through immunoSEQ, with PCR amplification with bias correction and internal controls included. Per the original workflow: Unique productive TCRbeta sequences were defined by CDR3 nucleotide sequence where primers matched, otherwise by CDR3 amino acid sequence with Vbeta and Jbeta genes. To correct sorting error, sequences shared between sorted populations at a frequency ratio of 2:1 or less were removed; the rest were assigned to the higher population. Sequences were defined as donor-reactive when expanded at least 5-fold in CFSE-low cells versus unstimulated cells and present at a frequency of at least 0.01% in CFSE-low cells. Jensen-Shannon divergence, calculated on the top 100 TCRbeta sequences ranked by frequency, was used to quantify repertoire divergence. For samples with multiple sequencing runs, sorting error was corrected separately for each run before the runs were pooled. Here the immuneACCESS table is served through TCRdb, limited to in-frame sequences with V and J called. Missing clones are a known gap in these copies; in checked studies unresolved V genes cover under half, and the rest lacks a known reason. The V and J calls and clone size were taken over from that table, and D and trimming were inferred from the DNA. The sample contains tens of thousands of clones, about 89% of them found a single time. Around 4.1% of the sample is taken by the ten largest.

The time point label for this specimen denotes: 6 months after combined kidney and bone marrow transplant. Related donors were used in the transplants with nonmyeloablative bone marrow transplantation, and mixed chimerism was transient in the human trials. Thawed PBMCs were FACS-sorted into unstimulated Tregs (CD4+CD25+CD127-), CD4+ non-Tregs (CD4+CD25-), CD4 cells and CD8 cells. Patients were a few combined kidney and bone marrow transplant recipients from the ITN036ST trial, and only these trial subjects had samples available. Healthy control blood was separated into PBMCs by Ficoll density gradient and cryopreserved, and patient PBMCs were collected both before and after transplant.

The receptor's source is a human patient who received a combined kidney and bone marrow transplant. After a transplant, not all T cells may be the patient's own; some may come from the graft donor. Sequenced material: CD4+ T cells from blood (PBMCs), taken 6 months after the transplant. The sequence joins TRBV7-2 to TRBJ2-2, with TRBD1 perhaps the D gene, on 6 matching bases. The DNA sequence follows: TGTGCCAGCAGCTATTTACCGGGACAGAACACCGGGGAGCTGTTTTTT. It codes for CASSYLPGQNTGELFF.